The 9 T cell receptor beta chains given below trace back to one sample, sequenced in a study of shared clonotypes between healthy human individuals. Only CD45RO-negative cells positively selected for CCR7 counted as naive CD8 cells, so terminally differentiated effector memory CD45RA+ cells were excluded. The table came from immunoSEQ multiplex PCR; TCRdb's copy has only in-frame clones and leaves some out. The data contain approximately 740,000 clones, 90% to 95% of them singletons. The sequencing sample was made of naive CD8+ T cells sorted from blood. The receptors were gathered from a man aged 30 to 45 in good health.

The CDR3 DNA sequence: TGTGCCAGCAGCTTAAAGCACCCGGTCGAGCAGTACTTC. This sequence encodes CASSLKHPVEQYF. V and J are TRBV5-6 and TRBJ2-7; D gene uncertain. Germline loops: CDR1 SGHDT, CDR2 YYEEEE. Trimming cost V 2 bases and J 6 bases, with 12 bases left between them. This CDR3 contains 13 residues.

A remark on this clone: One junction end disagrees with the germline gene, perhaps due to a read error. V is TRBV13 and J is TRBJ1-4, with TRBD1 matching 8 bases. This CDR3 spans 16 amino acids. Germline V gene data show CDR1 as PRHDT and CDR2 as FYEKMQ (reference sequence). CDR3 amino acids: CASSLGAGGADEKLFF. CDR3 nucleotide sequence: TGTGCCAGCAGTTTAGGGGCAGGGGGCGCGGATGAAAAACTGTTTTTT. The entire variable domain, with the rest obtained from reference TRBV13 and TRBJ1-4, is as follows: AAGVIQSPRHLIKEKRETATLKCYPIPRHDTVYWYQQGPGQDPQFLISFYEKMQSDKGSIPDRFSAQQFSDYHSELNMSSLELGDSALYFCASSLGAGGADEKLFFGSGTQLSVL.

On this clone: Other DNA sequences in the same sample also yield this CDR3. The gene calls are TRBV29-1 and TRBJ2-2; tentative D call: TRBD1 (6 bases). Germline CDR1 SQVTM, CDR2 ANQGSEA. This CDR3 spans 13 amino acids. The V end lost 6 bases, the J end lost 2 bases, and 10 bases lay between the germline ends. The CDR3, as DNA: TGCAGCGTCGGACAGCCCAACACCGGGGAGCTGTTTTTT. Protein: CSVGQPNTGELFF.

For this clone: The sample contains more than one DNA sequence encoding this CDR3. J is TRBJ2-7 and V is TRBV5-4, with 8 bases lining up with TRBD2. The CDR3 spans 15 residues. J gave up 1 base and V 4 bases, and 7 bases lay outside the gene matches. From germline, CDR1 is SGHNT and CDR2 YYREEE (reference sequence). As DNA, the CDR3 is TGTGCCAGCAGCCAAGGACTAGCTGGTTCCTACGAGCAGTACTTC. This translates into CASSQGLAGSYEQYF.

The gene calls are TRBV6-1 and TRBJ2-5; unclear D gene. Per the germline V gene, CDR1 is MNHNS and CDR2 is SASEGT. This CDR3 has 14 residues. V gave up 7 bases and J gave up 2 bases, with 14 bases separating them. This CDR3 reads CASTRWSGQETQYF. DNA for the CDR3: TGTGCCAGCACGCGGTGGAGTGGGCAAGAGACCCAGTACTTC.

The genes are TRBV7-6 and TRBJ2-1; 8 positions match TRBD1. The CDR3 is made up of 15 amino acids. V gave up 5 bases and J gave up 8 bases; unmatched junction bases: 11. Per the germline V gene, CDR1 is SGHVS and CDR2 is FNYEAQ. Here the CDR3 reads CASSQWTGNADEQFF. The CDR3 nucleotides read TGTGCCAGCAGCCAGTGGACAGGGAACGCTGATGAGCAGTTCTTC.

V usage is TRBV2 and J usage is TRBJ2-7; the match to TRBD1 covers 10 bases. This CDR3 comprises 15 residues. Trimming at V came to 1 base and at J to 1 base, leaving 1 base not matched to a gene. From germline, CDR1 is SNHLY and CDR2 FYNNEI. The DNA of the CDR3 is TGTGCCAGCAGTGAAGGGGACAGGGGATCCTACGAGCAGTACTTC. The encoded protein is CASSEGDRGSYEQYF. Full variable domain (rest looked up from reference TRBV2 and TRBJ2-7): EPEVTQTPSHQVTQMGQEVILRCVPISNHLYFYWYRQILGQKVEFLVSFYNNEISEKSEIFDDQFSVERPDGSNFTLKIRSTKLEDSAMYFCASSEGDRGSYEQYFGPGTRLTVT.

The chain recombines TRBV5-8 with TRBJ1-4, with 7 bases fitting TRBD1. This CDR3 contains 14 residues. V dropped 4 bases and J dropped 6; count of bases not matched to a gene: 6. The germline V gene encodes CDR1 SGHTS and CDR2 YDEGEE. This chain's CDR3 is CASSRDSAHEKLFF. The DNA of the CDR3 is TGTGCCAGCAGCCGGGACAGCGCGCATGAAAAACTGTTTTTT.

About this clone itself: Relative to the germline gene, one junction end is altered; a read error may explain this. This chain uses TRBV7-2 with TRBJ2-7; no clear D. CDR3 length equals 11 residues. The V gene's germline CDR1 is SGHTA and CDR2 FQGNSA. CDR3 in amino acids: CASSLGDPLHF. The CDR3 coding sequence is TGTGCCAGCAGCTTAGGAGACCCCCTCCACTTC.